These T cell receptor beta chains were read from a single sample in a study of blood T cell repertoires in COVID-19. Generated by immunoSEQ multiplex PCR, the TCRdb table keeps only in-frame clones and is missing some. The sample lists about 200,000 clones; roughly 87% were seen once. The sample was peripheral blood. These receptors all stem from a man between 35 and 55 years old with active or convalescent COVID-19. Each CDR3 is given with its conserved first and last residue. Each record gives: V gene, J gene, D gene, clone size, CDR3 DNA, CDR3 protein. A D gene is named only where the DNA matches it firmly. A clone size is listed for some rows: how often the clone was seen (once, few, many), or a class if it is expanded.

>TRBV28|TRBJ1-2|TRBD1|.
TGTGCCAGCAGTCGGACAGGGGGCAACTATGGCTACACCTTC
CASSRTGGNYGYTF
>TRBV28|TRBJ2-7|.|.
TGTGCCAGCACTAGTTCGGCAGGGACCTACGAGCAGTACTTC
CASTSSAGTYEQYF
>TRBV3-1/TRBV3-2|TRBJ2-1|TRBD2|.
TGTGCCAGCAGCCAAGGACTAGCCAATGAGCAGTTCTTC
CASSQGLANEQFF
>TRBV5-6|TRBJ2-7|.|.
TGTGCCAGCAGCTTGGAGCGTAGGGGCCTGACCTACGAGCAGTACTTC
CASSLERRGLTYEQYF
>TRBV5-1|TRBJ1-4|TRBD1|once
TGCGCCAGCAGCCCACGGACAGGGGCGAGAGAAAAACTGTTTTTT
CASSPRTGAREKLFF
>TRBV29-1|TRBJ2-1|.|.
TGCAGCGTTGAGACCGGGACCTACAATGAGCAGTTCTTC
CSVETGTYNEQFF
>TRBV12-3/TRBV12-4|TRBJ2-3|.|.
TGTGCCAGCAGTTCCTCCACAGGGAGTACGCAGTATTTT
CASSSSTGSTQYF
>TRBV2|TRBJ2-1|.|.
TGTGCCAGCAGTCTAGGCGGGCCGGGCTACAATGAGCAGTTCTTC
CASSLGGPGYNEQFF
>TRBV11-3|TRBJ2-3|TRBD2|.
TGTGCCAGCAGCCCCGGACTAGCGGGAGGGCGAGATACGCAGTATTTT
CASSPGLAGGRDTQYF
>TRBV3-1/TRBV3-2|TRBJ2-3|.|.
TGTGCCAGCAGCCATCGACAGGTCACAGATACGCAGTATTTT
CASSHRQVTDTQYF
>TRBV27|TRBJ1-1|.|.
TGTGCCAGCGCGGGGGCGAACACTGAAGCTTTCTTT
CASAGANTEAFF
>TRBV6-5|TRBJ1-2|TRBD1|.
TGTGCCAGCAGTTACAAGGGACAGGGATCACAGGGCTACACCTTC
CASSYKGQGSQGYTF
>TRBV7-3|TRBJ2-3|TRBD2|.
TGTGCCAGCAGCTCCCCCGCGGGGGGGCCGACAGATACGCAGTATTTT
CASSSPAGGPTDTQYF
>TRBV27|TRBJ2-5|TRBD2|.
TGTGCCAGCAGTACTCGGACTAGCACTCAAGAGACCCAGTACTTC
CASSTRTSTQETQYF
>TRBV27|TRBJ1-2|.|.
TGTGCCAGCAGTTCTTCCCTTTATGGCTACACCTTC
CASSSSLYGYTF
>TRBV5-6|TRBJ2-3|TRBD2|.
TGTGCCAGCAGCTATAGCGGGGGGGCCCCCATAAAGACAGATACGCAGTATTTT
CASSYSGGAPIKTDTQYF
>TRBV6-4|TRBJ1-6|.|.
TGTGCCAGCAGCGACCGGGCAGGGGACAATTCACCCCTCCACTTT
CASSDRAGDNSPLHF
>TRBV10-2|TRBJ1-5|.|.
TGCGCCAGCAGTGTGCAGTACAATCAGCCCCAGCATTTT
CASSVQYNQPQHF
>TRBV6-2/TRBV6-3|TRBJ1-2|.|.
TGTGCCAGCAGTTCCCTAATGGGAAGGGGAAGTTTGGGCTACACCTTC
CASSSLMGRGSLGYTF
>TRBV20-1|TRBJ2-7|.|many
TGCAGTGCTAGTGGGGACACGATGAGCTCCTACGAGCAGTACTTC
CSASGDTMSSYEQYF
>TRBV6-9|TRBJ1-1|TRBD1|.
TGTGCCAGCAGTCAGCCGAACAGGGGGAGGACTGAAGCTTTCTTT
CASSQPNRGRTEAFF
>TRBV7-2|TRBJ2-4|TRBD1|.
TGTGCCAGCAGCCTCACAGCGACGGACAGGGCCAAAAACATTCAGTACTTC
CASSLTATDRAKNIQYF
>TRBV5-1|TRBJ1-1|.|.
TGCGCCACCTCGAGTCGGGGGGGAAACACTGAAGCTTTCTTT
CATSSRGGNTEAFF
>TRBV15|TRBJ2-7|.|.
TGTGCCACCAGCAGAGACCGGTACTACGAGCAGTACTTC
CATSRDRYYEQYF
>TRBV19|TRBJ2-1|.|once
TGTGCCAGTAGTATAAGGTCGGCAGGTAGCGCTGAGCAGTTCTTC
CASSIRSAGSAEQFF
>TRBV18|TRBJ1-2|.|.
TGTGCCAGCTCAGTGATAAAGACAGACGACTATGGCTACACCTTC
CASSVIKTDDYGYTF
>TRBV6-5|TRBJ2-7|TRBD2|.
TGTGCCAGCACCCCGGGGGGATCCTACGAGCAGTACTTC
CASTPGGSYEQYF
>TRBV15|TRBJ2-1|.|.
TGTGCCACCAGCAGACCCGACAATGAGCAGTTCTTC
CATSRPDNEQFF
>TRBV28|TRBJ1-4|TRBD1|.
TGTGCCAGCAGTCCGAACAAACAGGGGGCCCGAAAACTGTTTTTT
CASSPNKQGARKLFF
>TRBV2|TRBJ1-5|.|.
TGTGCCAGCAGTCTATCAGGGAGGAACCAGCCCCAGCATTTT
CASSLSGRNQPQHF
>TRBV10-3|TRBJ1-5|.|.
TGTGCCATCAGTGAAAGGGGCGGTAGGCAGCCCCAGCATTTT
CAISERGGRQPQHF
>TRBV10-2|TRBJ1-2|TRBD1|.
TGCGCCAGCACCGAGGGGGGCACAGGGGGCGCGAGGGGCTATGGCTACACCTTC
CASTEGGTGGARGYGYTF
>TRBV30|TRBJ1-2|.|.
TGTGCCTGGAGCCCACAGGACAACTATGGCTACACCTTC
CAWSPQDNYGYTF
>TRBV6-5|TRBJ1-2|TRBD1|.
TGTGCCAGCAGCCGACAGGGGTCTAACTATGGCTACACCTTC
CASSRQGSNYGYTF
>TRBV28|TRBJ1-6|TRBD1|.
TGTGCCAGCAGTTATATACAGGGGGCTCACGATTCACCCCTCCACTTT
CASSYIQGAHDSPLHF
>TRBV7-9|TRBJ1-3|.|.
TGTGCCAGCAGCTCGTATCTCACCATATATTTT
CASSSYLTIYF
>TRBV28|TRBJ1-5|TRBD1|.
TGTGCCAGTCTAGGGGGCCGGGGCAATCAGCCCCAGCATTTT
CASLGGRGNQPQHF
>TRBV7-9|TRBJ1-2|TRBD1|.
TGTGCCAGCAGCTCAGAGACAGGGGTCGACACCTTC
CASSSETGVDTF
>TRBV4-1|TRBJ2-7|TRBD2|once
TGCGCCAGCAGCCTCGGGGGAGGGAGTCCCTACGAGCAGTACTTC
CASSLGGGSPYEQYF
>TRBV4-1|TRBJ1-1|TRBD1|few
TGCGCCAGCAGCCAAGCCGCTCTGGGACAGATGAACACTGAAGCTTTCTTT
CASSQAALGQMNTEAFF
>TRBV18|TRBJ2-5|TRBD1|.
TGTGCCAGCTCACTAGGACAGGGAGAGACCCAGTACTTC
CASSLGQGETQYF
>TRBV7-9|TRBJ2-5|.|once
TGTGCCAGCAGCTTAGACACCTTCCAAGAGACCCAGTACTTC
CASSLDTFQETQYF
>TRBV19|TRBJ2-7|.|.
TGTGCCAGTAGTGGCGGTCCCGGTACCTACGAGCAGTACTTC
CASSGGPGTYEQYF
>TRBV9|TRBJ2-1|TRBD2|few
TGTGCCAGCAGCCCCCGGGCTAGCGGTAAGAGCTCCTACAATGAGCAGTTCTTC
CASSPRASGKSSYNEQFF
>TRBV28|TRBJ1-3|.|.
TGTGCCAGCAGTTTCGGTAACACCATATATTTT
CASSFGNTIYF
>TRBV7-9|TRBJ2-3|TRBD1|.
TGTGCCAGCAGATCCACAGGGGGCACAGATACGCAGTATTTT
CASRSTGGTDTQYF
>TRBV5-4|TRBJ2-1|TRBD2|.
TGTGCCAGCAGCTTGAAAGTAGCGACTAGCGGGGGCAATGAGCAGTTCTTC
CASSLKVATSGGNEQFF
>TRBV6-4|TRBJ1-2|.|.
TGTGCCAGCAGAACAGGGCATTCGGCTAACTATGGCTACACCTTC
CASRTGHSANYGYTF
>TRBV18|TRBJ2-2|.|.
TGTGCCAGCTCACCACCGGGCGTCAGACGCACCGGGGAGCTGTTTTTT
CASSPPGVRRTGELFF
>TRBV28|TRBJ2-7|TRBD1|.
TGTGCCAGCAGTCTGCTCGACCCGGGACAGGGTGGTTACGAGCAGTACTTC
CASSLLDPGQGGYEQYF
>TRBV27|TRBJ1-6|TRBD1|.
TGTGCCAGCAGTCCGGACAGGTTACCCCTACGGGACAGAGCTAATTCACCCCTCCACTTT
CASSPDRLPLRDRANSPLHF
>TRBV10-3|TRBJ1-1|.|once
TGTGCCATCAGTGAGTCGACCAGGGGCCATCATGAAGCTTTCTTT
CAISESTRGHHEAFF